This TCR beta chain was retrieved from a study of human T cells and chemical hapten exposure. To note about this clonotype: What it recognizes is unknown.

Noted time point: patch test 1, 2 weeks after DPC sensitization. Stated treatment: therapeutic diphenylcyclopropenone sensitization with weekly scalp DPC. The library tagged each cDNA molecule with unique molecular identifiers. TCRdb analysed the RACE reads with MiXCR anew, one entry per CDR3 protein. The repertoire holds around 120,000 distinct CDR3 sequences, with approximately 13% as singletons. Findings and caveats of the study: Correlating positively with patch test score were the PT1 expanded TCR counts. Those TCRs sitting above 1 in 1000 frequency stayed the same with DPC sensitization.

The input for sequencing was whole blood, taken in connection with sensitization to the hapten diphenylcyclopropenone (DPC). This sequence originates from a man aged 18 to 29 with alopecia areata. Some clones in this sample may be carry-over from other donors' samples.

This chain's CDR3 is CASSPDRGFEAGELFF. The CDR3 DNA reads TGTGCCAGCAGCCCGGACAGGGGGTTTGAAGCCGGGGAGCTGTTTTTT. This chain links TRBV5-6 with TRBJ2-2, with TRBD1 identical over 10 bases. The CDR3 extends over 16 amino acids. Germline assignment: CDR1 SGHDT and CDR2 YYEEEE. V lost 4 bases and J lost 6; bases outside the gene matches: 9.